Sequencing of this T cell receptor beta chain was carried out in a study of metastatic and nonmetastatic thyroid tumors. Study details: Repertoires from malignant and benign thyroid patients were compared across blood and tumor or nodule tissue.

All patients were treatment-naive before thyroid surgery. This clone has a count of ten or more. What it binds is unknown. This CDR3 is also generated by other DNA sequences in the sample. Under the authors' procedure: Construction of a distant-metastasis classifier for papillary thyroid cancer relied on CDR3 differences across clinicopathological groups. Using MiXCR, TCRdb reanalyzed the PCR reads. TCRdb, not the original authors, processed these V and J calls. This table has about 39,000 clones, more than 15% appearing once. Overall study results and limits: In both blood and tumor samples, TCR beta diversity was reported significantly higher for malignant than benign nodules.

The V gene's germline CDR1 is SGDLS and CDR2 YYNGEE. J lost 9 bases, V lost 1 base, and 7 bases had no gene match. The length of the CDR3 is 14 residues. This receptor was identified in a female donor with papillary thyroid cancer or a benign thyroid nodule (not recorded which). Some clones in this sample may be carry-over from other donors' samples. The chain combines TRBV9 with TRBJ2-1; 7 bases are a match to TRBD2. The sample consisted of blood. The CDR3 DNA follows: TGTGCCAGCAGCGTACTGTATCCGGGGGGTGAGCAGTTCTTC. It is translated as CASSVLYPGGEQFF.